This T cell receptor (beta chain) was captured by sequencing in a study of blood T cell repertoires in COVID-19 (dated by TCRdb to the early 2020s). For context, the study as a whole: The collaborator samples originated in the United States, Italy and Spain and spanned the acute and convalescent phases of COVID-19. The prospective study material was composed of cDNA or gDNA derived from T cells, B-cell-depleted T cells, or PBMCs. Subjects who had been exposed to COVID-19, were actively infected with it, or had recovered from it provided the deeply sampled blood TCRbeta repertoires that made up the dataset. The repertoires were made available in a free public database intended to serve as a resource for research on the immune response to SARS-CoV-2. Samples were obtained from the ongoing ImmuneRACE study (first 160 participants) and from 1,000 to 1,500 subjects provided by 6 global collaborators. The sample metadata nearly always contained a de-identified subject ID, COVID-19 status, age in years and sex. Where available, HLA class I and class II types were taken from metadata supplied by the sample provider and were not determined by assay-based typing. General findings and caveats noted by the study authors: Clinical and demographic metadata were provided uncurated, with the amount varying by source and participant.

Inclusive of the bounding cysteine and phenylalanine, the CDR3 is 19 residues long. The only DNA kept is the CDR3, 57 bases in frame from the first base. Unmatched junction bases come to 16, with V trimmed by 6 bases and J by 5 bases. Sequences MNHEY (CDR1) and SMNVEV (CDR2) are obtained from the germline V gene (reference sequence). The immunoSEQ Assay, a bias-controlled multiplex PCR, was used to amplify TCRbeta CDR3 regions from genomic DNA. The original pipeline was this. The number of nucleated cells in each sample was estimated from the amplification of reference gene primers within the assay. Sequence reads were collapsed and filtered to measure the absolute abundance of every unique TCRbeta CDR3 rearrangement. For each sample, productive Simpson clonality was calculated by taking the square root of Simpson's diversity index across productive rearrangements. TCRdb obtained this table from immuneACCESS and retained in-frame rearrangements with V and J assigned. These tables miss some clones; where compared with another copy, unresolved V genes account for less than half of the shortfall, and the remainder is unexplained. The V and J calls and clone size were taken over from that table, and D and trimming were inferred from the DNA. In all, the sample holds 260,000 or so clones, and roughly 76% of those were seen once. Around 7.2% of the sample is in the top ten clones.

Points on this clone: It lacks a known antigen. No qualities accompany the bases; no much larger clone lies one base away.

In Seattle, one collaborating source enrolled patients while the infection was active and tracked those patients longitudinally over the course of disease. Each collaborating institution followed its own protocols to collect whole blood in K2EDTA tubes. For TCRbeta analysis, collaborators shipped samples in one of three forms: frozen whole blood, isolated PBMCs, or DNA extracted from either of those sample types. The receptor was derived from a woman aged 80 or over with COVID-19, enrolled during active disease. This receptor chain uses TRBV27 and TRBJ2-1, with TRBD2 matching 13 junction bases. Sequenced input: peripheral blood. The DNA sequence is TGTGCCAGCAGATGGTCAGGTAGGGGACTAGCGGGGATTAACAATGAGCAGTTCTTC. It codes for CASRWSGRGLAGINNEQFF.